Presented here are 2 T cell receptor beta chains from one specimen sequenced in a study of CD8+ T cells in alopecia areata. The sample's treatment: oral pan-JAK inhibitor, 5-10 mg twice daily. The authors extracted RNA and reverse transcribed it into cDNA as the sequencing template. Some clones are missing from TCRdb's copy, which holds only in-frame ones; the method was immunoSEQ multiplex PCR. The sample records 150,000 to 200,000 clones, about three fifths being singletons. The specimen comprised CD4+ T cells sorted from blood, sampled at week 4, from a patient treated with tofacitinib. Source of these receptors: a human donor with alopecia areata.

The chain joins TRBV6-6 to TRBJ2-5; maybe TRBD1 (6 bases). The CDR3 totals 12 residues. V lost 9 bases to trimming and J lost 6 bases, with 14 bases between them. Germline CDR1 MNHNY, CDR2 SVGAGI (reference sequence). CDR3 loop: CASETTGKTQYF. The CDR3 region has the DNA TGTGCCAGTGAGACCACAGGGAAGACCCAGTACTTC.

This clone was seen only a few times. The rearrangement uses TRBV11-1 and TRBJ1-4; D remains ambiguous. V was shortened by 7 bases and J by 3 bases, with 12 bases between the two germline ends. Per the germline V gene, CDR1 is SGHAT and CDR2 is FQDESV (reference sequence). The length of the CDR3 is 14 residues. CDR3 nucleotide sequence: TGTGCCAGCAACTCGGGAGCGGCTAATGAAAAACTGTTTTTT. This gives the protein CASNSGAANEKLFF.